The 27 T cell receptor beta chains below were found in one sample sequenced in a study of blood T cell repertoires in COVID-19. Assay used: immunoSEQ multiplex PCR; TCRdb lists only in-frame clones, some missing. Of 200,000 to 250,000 clones detected, under 90% appear once; the ten largest clones hold approximately 6.1%. Sample: peripheral blood. The receptors derive from a man at least 80 years old with acute or convalescent COVID-19.

This clone was counted only a few times. The chain carries TRBV11-2 and TRBJ1-3; no clear D gene. Trimming left V 1 base short and J 4 bases short, with 11 bases between. Germline V gene sequence: CDR1 SGHAT, CDR2 FQNNGV. CDR3 length: 15 amino acids. The CDR3 here is CASSLAQLAGNTIYF. The DNA of the CDR3 is TGTGCCAGCAGCTTAGCCCAGTTGGCAGGAAACACCATATATTTT. Complete variable domain (other parts from reference TRBV11-2 and TRBJ1-3): EAGVAQSPRYKIIEKRQSVAFWCNPISGHATLYWYQQILGQGPKLLIQFQNNGVVDDSQLPKDRFSAERLKGVDSTLKIQPAKLEDSAVYLCASSLAQLAGNTIYFGEGSWLTVV.

The chain couples TRBV6-1 to TRBJ2-7; 9 bases fit TRBD1. The junction had 8 bases not matched to a gene; V was cut back by 4 bases and J by 1 base. CDR3 length: 16 residues. Germline CDR1 MNHNS, CDR2 SASEGT. Here the CDR3 reads CASSGRGDRASYEQYV. The CDR3 DNA follows: TGTGCCAGCAGTGGACGGGGGGACAGGGCGTCCTACGAGCAGTACGTC.

V gene TRBV28 combines with J gene TRBJ2-7; 8 positions agree with TRBD1. CDR1 is MDHEN, CDR2 SYDVKM, per germline. The V segment lost 5 bases and the J segment 6 bases; nucleotides outside the gene matches: 9. The CDR3 covers 14 residues. DNA of the CDR3: TGTGCCAGCAGTACCGACGGGACAGGAATCGAGCAGTACTTC. Its protein product is CASSTDGTGIEQYF.

Only one count was recorded for this clone. The gene calls are TRBV18 and TRBJ2-2; 7 nucleotides line up with TRBD2. Germline V gene lookup returns CDR1 KGHSH and CDR2 LQKENI. V shed 8 bases, J shed 2 bases, and the junction held 8 bases outside the gene matches. This CDR3 region has 15 residues. CDR3 nucleotides: TGTGCCAGCGCTACGGGCGGGAGTAACACCGGGGAGCTGTTTTTT. Translating it yields CASATGGSNTGELFF.

V and J are TRBV19 and TRBJ1-4; D is uncertain. The CDR3 covers 15 residues. V was pared by 6 bases and J by 0 bases, with 11 bases between. Per the germline V gene, CDR1 is LNHDA and CDR2 is SQIVND (reference sequence). Here the CDR3 DNA reads TGTGCCAGTAGGTTGCAGTCCTCAACTAATGAAAAACTGTTTTTT. This encodes CASRLQSSTNEKLFF.

As DNA, the CDR3 is TGTGCCAGCAGTGGTGCAGGGTCACCAGATACGCAGTATTTT. Amino acids: CASSGAGSPDTQYF. The chain uses TRBV25-1 and TRBJ2-3; tentatively, D is TRBD1 (5 bases). Trimming shortened V by 4 bases and J by 4 bases, and 12 bases separated the two germline ends. Germline loops: CDR1 MGHDK, CDR2 SYGVNS. The CDR3 runs 14 residues.

V and J are TRBV14 and TRBJ1-3; D call uncertain. Trimming left V 6 bases short and J 4 bases short, with 4 bases between. The CDR3 is 11 amino acids. From germline, CDR1 is SGHDN and CDR2 FVKESK. This CDR3 is CASRLGNTIYF. The CDR3 nucleotides read TGTGCCAGCAGACTAGGAAACACCATATATTTT.

The chain employs TRBV28 and TRBJ1-5; D unresolved. V was trimmed by 4 bases and J by 0 bases, leaving 10 bases between them. Germline lookup yields CDR1 MDHEN and CDR2 SYDVKM. The CDR3 is 15 residues long. The CDR3 sequence: CASSYAENSNQPQHF. The CDR3 DNA reads as TGTGCCAGCAGTTATGCCGAGAATAGCAATCAGCCCCAGCATTTT.

The chain combines TRBV3-1 (or the pseudogene TRBV3-2) with TRBJ1-1, with TRBD1 identical over 7 bases. This CDR3 is built from 13 residues. Germline CDR1 and CDR2: LGHDT and YNNKEL (reference sequence). V lost 6 bases and J lost 4; bases outside the gene matches: 5. CDR3 sequence: CASRRTGATEAFF. CDR3 sequence (DNA): TGTGCCAGCAGACGAACAGGGGCCACTGAAGCTTTCTTT.

The chain has TRBV6-5 and TRBJ1-5, with 7 bases matching TRBD1. V trimming: 6 bases; J trimming: 4 bases; junction bases outside the gene matches: 9. Germline CDR1 reads MNHEY; CDR2 reads SVGAGI. This CDR3 is built from 15 residues. CDR3 bases: TGTGCCAGCAGCATAGACAGGGCCCCGAATCAGCCCCAGCATTTT. It specifies CASSIDRAPNQPQHF.

The chain has TRBV28 and TRBJ1-5; 8 nucleotides agree with TRBD1. V was pared by 4 bases and J by 1 base, with 6 bases of the junction left unmatched. The germline gives CDR1 MDHEN, CDR2 SYDVKM. This CDR3 is built from 16 residues. The CDR3 region is CASSSLRGPSNQPQHF. In nucleotides, the CDR3 is TGTGCCAGCAGTTCCCTCAGGGGGCCAAGCAATCAGCCCCAGCATTTT.

V usage is TRBV4-1 and J usage is TRBJ2-1; TRBD2 matches at 9 bases. After removal of 0 bases from V and 4 bases from J, the junction contained 4 bases not matched to a gene. The germline gives CDR1 MGHRA, CDR2 YSYEKL. This CDR3 region has 16 residues. CDR3 DNA sequence: TGCGCCAGCAGCCAAGATGGACTAGCGCCTTACAATGAGCAGTTCTTC. Translating gives CASSQDGLAPYNEQFF.

The chain recombines TRBV6-5 with TRBJ2-1; D is uncertain. CDR1 and CDR2 from the germline V gene are MNHEY and SVGAGI. This CDR3 has 10 amino acids. The V gene lost 6 bases and the J gene lost 5 bases, with 2 bases spanning the gap. The CDR3 DNA is TGTGCCAGCAGCGACAATGAGCAGTTCTTC. This encodes CASSDNEQFF.

This chain links TRBV21-1 with TRBJ2-7; TRBD1, the table's D call, lacks a check against the DNA. TRBV21-1 is deemed a pseudogene. This CDR3 spans 17 amino acids. The CDR3 loop reads CASSKGRLGTGTYEQYF. The CDR3 nucleotides read TGTGCCAGCAGCAAAGGAAGGTTAGGGACAGGGACCTACGAGCAGTACTTC.

The CDR3 nucleotides read TGTGCCAGCTCAGCCGAGAACTATGGCTACACCTTC. Protein sequence: CASSAENYGYTF. This chain uses TRBV18 with TRBJ1-2; D gene uncertain. Germline CDR1 reads KGHSH; CDR2 reads LQKENI. The CDR3 extends over 12 amino acids. The V end was cut by 5 bases, the J end by 2 bases, with 6 bases between. The whole variable domain, filled in from reference TRBV18 and TRBJ1-2, reads NAGVMQNPRHLVRRRGQEARLRCSPMKGHSHVYWYRQLPEEGLKFMVYLQKENIIDESGMPKERFSAEFPKEGPSILRIQQVVRGDSAAYFCASSAENYGYTFGSGTRLTVV.

The sample holds one count of this clone. The genes are TRBV24-1 and TRBJ2-1; 10 bases align to TRBD2. The CDR3 runs 16 residues. The V gene's germline CDR1 is KGHDR and CDR2 SFDVKD. With 3 bases clipped from V and 4 bases from J, the junction kept 5 bases outside the gene matches. The CDR3 protein is CATSDPLAGQYNEQFF. The CDR3 DNA is TGTGCCACCAGTGATCCACTAGCGGGACAGTACAATGAGCAGTTCTTC.

This clone has a single count. V is TRBV5-4 and J is TRBJ2-6; unclear D gene. The CDR3 runs 14 residues. Per germline, CDR1 SGHNT and CDR2 YYREEE (reference sequence). V was shortened by 10 bases and J by 1 base, with 12 bases between the two germline ends. CDR3 nucleotide sequence: TGTGCCGCGACGCGCGGATCTGGGGCCAACGTCCTGACTTTC. It encodes CAATRGSGANVLTF.

V is TRBV3-1 (or the pseudogene TRBV3-2) and J is TRBJ2-6; D gene ambiguous. Trimming removed 4 bases from V and 1 base from J, with 11 bases in between. The CDR3 has 16 amino acids. Germline lookup yields CDR1 LGHDT and CDR2 YNNKEL (reference sequence). The DNA of the CDR3 is TGTGCCAGCAGCCGGTTCGGAGCATCTGGGGCCAACGTCCTGACTTTC. Translated: CASSRFGASGANVLTF.

The CDR3 is CASRLTGSYEQYF. The DNA for the CDR3 is TGTGCCAGCAGACTAACCGGTTCCTACGAGCAGTACTTC. The chain employs TRBV6-6 and TRBJ2-7, with D hard to call. The germline V gene encodes CDR1 MNHNY and CDR2 SVGAGI (reference sequence). The ends were cut back, 6 bases at V and 1 base at J, with 10 bases in the middle. This CDR3 spans 13 amino acids.

The rearrangement joins TRBV28 to TRBJ2-3, with 10 positions matching TRBD2. CDR1 MDHEN and CDR2 SYDVKM come from the germline V gene. The CDR3 length is 15 residues. V lost 10 bases, J lost 0 bases, and 7 bases stayed unmatched. The CDR3 protein is CATETSGSSTDTQYF. The CDR3 region has the DNA TGTGCCACCGAGACTAGCGGGTCTAGCACAGATACGCAGTATTTT.

This clone appeared a single time. V usage is TRBV12-5 and J usage is TRBJ1-5; weak D call: TRBD1 (5 bases). The CDR3 runs to 17 residues. Trimming cost V 0 bases and J 0 bases, with 12 bases left between them. Germline V gives CDR1 LGHNT, CDR2 FRNRAP. CDR3 DNA sequence: TGTGCTAGTGGTTTGGTACTCGAAGGGGATAGCAATCAGCCCCAGCATTTT. This translates into CASGLVLEGDSNQPQHF.

Here the CDR3 reads CASSLAGLGGGELFF. For the CDR3, the DNA is TGCGCCAGCAGCTTGGCTGGACTAGGAGGCGGGGAGCTGTTTTTT. The chain links TRBV5-1 to TRBJ2-2, with TRBD2 identical over 7 bases. Germline assignment: CDR1 SGHRS and CDR2 YFSETQ. V gave up 0 bases and J gave up 7 bases; unmatched junction bases: 6. CDR3 size: 15 residues.

V usage is TRBV12-3 or TRBV12-4 and J usage is TRBJ1-2; the match to TRBD1 covers 7 bases. The length of the CDR3 is 13 residues. Trimming took 1 base from V and 8 from J; bases not matched to a gene: 4. The CDR3 sequence: CASSLGDRGGYTF. For the CDR3, the DNA is TGTGCCAGCAGTTTAGGGGACAGAGGCGGCTACACCTTC.

This chain uses TRBV19 with TRBJ1-1, with D possibly being TRBD1 (6 bases). This CDR3 spans 15 amino acids. Trimming left V 4 bases short and J 1 base short, with 13 bases between. Germline CDR1 is LNHDA and CDR2 is SQIVND (reference sequence). The CDR3 DNA reads as TGTGCCAGTAGTACCCTACAGGGCCGGAACACTGAAGCTTTCTTT. Translated, it gives CASSTLQGRNTEAFF.

This chain joins TRBV30 and TRBJ2-1; 7 nucleotides align to TRBD1. Germline V lookup: CDR1 GTSNPN, CDR2 SVGIG (reference sequence). The CDR3 spans 13 residues. Unmatched junction bases numbered 5, after V lost 5 bases and J lost 4 bases. The chain's CDR3 is CAWLRGPYNEQFF. The CDR3, as DNA: TGTGCCTGGTTGAGGGGGCCTTACAATGAGCAGTTCTTC.

The genes are TRBV2 and TRBJ2-3, with 13 nucleotides matching TRBD2. Germline lookup yields CDR1 SNHLY and CDR2 FYNNEI. The CDR3 totals 18 residues. Trimming removed 5 bases from V and 2 bases from J; junction bases left unmatched: 10. CDR3 sequence reads: CASSTGTSGMANTDTQYF. The CDR3 region has the DNA TGTGCCAGCAGTACCGGGACTAGCGGGATGGCTAACACAGATACGCAGTATTTT. Together with reference TRBV2 and TRBJ2-3, the CDR3 gives the full variable domain: EPEVTQTPSHQVTQMGQEVILRCVPISNHLYFYWYRQILGQKVEFLVSFYNNEISEKSEIFDDQFSVERPDGSNFTLKIRSTKLEDSAMYFCASSTGTSGMANTDTQYFGPGTRLTVL.

The J gene is TRBJ2-2, the V gene TRBV6-2 or TRBV6-3, with D perhaps matching TRBD2 (6 bases). The CDR3 is 15 residues long. Germline CDR1 is MNHEY and CDR2 is SVGEGT. Deletions cut 5 bases from V and 2 bases from J, with 12 bases between. The CDR3 is CASSLFGLNTGELFF. In DNA form, the CDR3 reads TGTGCCAGCAGTCTCTTTGGACTAAACACCGGGGAGCTGTTTTTT.